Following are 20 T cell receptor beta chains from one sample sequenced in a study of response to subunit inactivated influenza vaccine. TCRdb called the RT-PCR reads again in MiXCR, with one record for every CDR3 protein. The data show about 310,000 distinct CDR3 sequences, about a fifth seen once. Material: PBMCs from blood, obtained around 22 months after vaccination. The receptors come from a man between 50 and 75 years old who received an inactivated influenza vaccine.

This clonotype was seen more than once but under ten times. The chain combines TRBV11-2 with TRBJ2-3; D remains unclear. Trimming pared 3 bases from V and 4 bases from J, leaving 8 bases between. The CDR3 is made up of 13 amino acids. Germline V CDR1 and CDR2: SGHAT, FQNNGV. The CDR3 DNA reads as TGTGCCAGCAGCTTCATTGTGGCAGATACGCAGTATTTT. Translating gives CASSFIVADTQYF.

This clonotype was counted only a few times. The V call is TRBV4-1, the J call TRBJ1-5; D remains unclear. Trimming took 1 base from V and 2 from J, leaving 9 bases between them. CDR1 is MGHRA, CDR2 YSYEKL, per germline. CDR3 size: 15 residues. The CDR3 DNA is TGCGCCAGCAGCCAAGCGTATCGAGGCAATCAGCCCCAGCATTTT. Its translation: CASSQAYRGNQPQHF.

The CDR3 bases are TGTGCCAGCAGCTTGAGACAGGGAAGGGATACTGAAGCTTTCTTT. This translates into CASSLRQGRDTEAFF. The chain joins TRBV7-2 to TRBJ1-1; the match to TRBD1 covers 7 bases. There are 15 residues in the CDR3. The junction had 9 bases not matched to a gene; V was cut back by 3 bases and J by 5 bases. CDR1 is SGHTA, CDR2 FQGNSA, per germline.

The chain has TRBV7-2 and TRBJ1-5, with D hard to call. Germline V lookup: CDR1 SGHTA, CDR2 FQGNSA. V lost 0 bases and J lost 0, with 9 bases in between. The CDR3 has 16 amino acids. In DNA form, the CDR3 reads TGTGCCAGCAGCTTAGCTGTGGGGATTAGCAATCAGCCCCAGCATTTT. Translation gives CASSLAVGISNQPQHF. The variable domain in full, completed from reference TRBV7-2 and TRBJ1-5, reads GAGVSQSPSNKVTEKGKDVELRCDPISGHTALYWYRQSLGQGLEFLIYFQGNSAPDKSGLPSDRFSAERTGGSVSTLTIQRTQQEDSAVYLCASSLAVGISNQPQHFGDGTRLSIL.

CDR3 in amino acids: CSVVDPLGYGYTF. The CDR3 coding sequence is TGCAGCGTTGTGGACCCCCTAGGGTATGGCTACACCTTC. The rearrangement links TRBV29-1 to TRBJ1-2, with D unclear. Trimming shortened V by 4 bases and J by 5 bases, and 14 bases separated the two germline ends. Germline CDR1 is SQVTM and CDR2 is ANQGSEA. This CDR3 has 13 amino acids.

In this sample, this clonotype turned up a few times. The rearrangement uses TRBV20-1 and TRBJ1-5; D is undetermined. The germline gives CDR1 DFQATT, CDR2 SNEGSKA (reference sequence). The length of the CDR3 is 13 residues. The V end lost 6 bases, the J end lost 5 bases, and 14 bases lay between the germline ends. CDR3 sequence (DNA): TGCAGTGCGAAGGATACAGAGTATCAGCCCCAGCATTTT. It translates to CSAKDTEYQPQHF.

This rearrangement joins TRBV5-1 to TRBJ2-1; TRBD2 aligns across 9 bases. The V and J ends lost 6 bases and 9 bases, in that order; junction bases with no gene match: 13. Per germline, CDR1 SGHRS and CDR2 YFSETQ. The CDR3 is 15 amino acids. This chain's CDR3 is CASTPWDSGSAEQFF. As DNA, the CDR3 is TGCGCCAGCACCCCTTGGGATAGCGGGAGTGCTGAGCAGTTCTTC.

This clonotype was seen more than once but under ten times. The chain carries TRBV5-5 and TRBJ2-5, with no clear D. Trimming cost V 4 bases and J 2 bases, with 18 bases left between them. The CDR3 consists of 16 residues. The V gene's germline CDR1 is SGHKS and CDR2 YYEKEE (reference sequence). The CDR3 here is CASSPTAWTAQETQYF. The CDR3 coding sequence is TGTGCCAGCAGCCCAACTGCGTGGACCGCTCAAGAGACCCAGTACTTC.

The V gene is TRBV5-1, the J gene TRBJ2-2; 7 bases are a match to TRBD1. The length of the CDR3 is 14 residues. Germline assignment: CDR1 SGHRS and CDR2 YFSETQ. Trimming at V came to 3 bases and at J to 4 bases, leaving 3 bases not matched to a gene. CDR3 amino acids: CASSSGQPTGELFF. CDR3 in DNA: TGCGCCAGCAGCTCGGGACAGCCCACCGGGGAGCTGTTTTTT. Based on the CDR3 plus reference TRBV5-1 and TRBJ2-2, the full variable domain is KAGVTQTPRYLIKTRGQQVTLSCSPISGHRSVSWYQQTPGQGLQFLFEYFSETQRNKGNFPGRFSGRQFSNSRSEMNVSTLELGDSALYLCASSSGQPTGELFFGEGSRLTVL.

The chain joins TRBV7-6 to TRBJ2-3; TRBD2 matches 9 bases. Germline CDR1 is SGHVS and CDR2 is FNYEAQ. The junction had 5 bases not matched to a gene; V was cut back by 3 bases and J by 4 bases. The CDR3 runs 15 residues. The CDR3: CASSFSGSRADTQYF. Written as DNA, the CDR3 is TGTGCCAGCAGCTTTAGCGGGAGTCGTGCAGATACGCAGTATTTT.

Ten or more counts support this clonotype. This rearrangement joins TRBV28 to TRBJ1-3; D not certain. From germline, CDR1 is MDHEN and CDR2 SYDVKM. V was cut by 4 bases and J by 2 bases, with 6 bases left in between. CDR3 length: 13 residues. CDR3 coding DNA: TGTGCCAGCAGTTCCGGCCCTGGAAACACCATATATTTT. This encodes CASSSGPGNTIYF.

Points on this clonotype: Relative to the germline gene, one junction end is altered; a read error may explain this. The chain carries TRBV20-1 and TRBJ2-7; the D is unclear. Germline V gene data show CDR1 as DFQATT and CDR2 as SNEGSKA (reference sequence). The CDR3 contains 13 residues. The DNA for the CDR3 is TGCAGTGCTAGAGTCGGTGCCTCCAACGAGCAGTACTTC. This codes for CSARVGASNEQYF.

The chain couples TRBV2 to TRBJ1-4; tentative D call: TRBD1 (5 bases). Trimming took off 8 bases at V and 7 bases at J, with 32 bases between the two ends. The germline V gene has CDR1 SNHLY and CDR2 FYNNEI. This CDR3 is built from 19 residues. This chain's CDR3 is CASLLGPAGRTRGGEKLFF. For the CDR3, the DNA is TGTGCCAGCTTATTGGGACCGGCGGGACGCACACGGGGGGGTGAAAAACTGTTTTTT.

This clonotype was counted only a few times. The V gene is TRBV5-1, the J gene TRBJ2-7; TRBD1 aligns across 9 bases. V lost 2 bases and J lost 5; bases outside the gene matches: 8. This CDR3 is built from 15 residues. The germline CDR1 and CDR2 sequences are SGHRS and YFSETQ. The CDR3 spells CASSLGTGLENEQYF. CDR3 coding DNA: TGCGCCAGCAGCTTAGGGACAGGGTTGGAGAACGAGCAGTACTTC. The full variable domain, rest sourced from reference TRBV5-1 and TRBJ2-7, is KAGVTQTPRYLIKTRGQQVTLSCSPISGHRSVSWYQQTPGQGLQFLFEYFSETQRNKGNFPGRFSGRQFSNSRSEMNVSTLELGDSALYLCASSLGTGLENEQYFGPGTRLTVT.

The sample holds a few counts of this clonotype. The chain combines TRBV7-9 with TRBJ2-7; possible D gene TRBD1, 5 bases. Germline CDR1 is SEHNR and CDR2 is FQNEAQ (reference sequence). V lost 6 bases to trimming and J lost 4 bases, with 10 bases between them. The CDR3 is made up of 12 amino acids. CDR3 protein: CASRLDKYEQYF. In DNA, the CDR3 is TGTGCCAGCAGACTGGACAAATACGAGCAGTACTTC.

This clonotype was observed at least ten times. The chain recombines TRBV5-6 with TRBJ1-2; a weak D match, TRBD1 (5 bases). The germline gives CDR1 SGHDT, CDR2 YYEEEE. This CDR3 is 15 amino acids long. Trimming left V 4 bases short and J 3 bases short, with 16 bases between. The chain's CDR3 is CASSRGQGRDYGYTF. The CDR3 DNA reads TGTGCCAGCAGCCGAGGGCAGGGACGGGACTATGGCTACACCTTC.

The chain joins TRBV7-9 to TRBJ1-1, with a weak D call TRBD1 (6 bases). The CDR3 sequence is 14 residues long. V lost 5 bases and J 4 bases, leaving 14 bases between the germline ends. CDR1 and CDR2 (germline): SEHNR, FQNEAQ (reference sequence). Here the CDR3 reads CASSTQGFGTEAFF. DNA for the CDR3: TGTGCCAGCAGCACTCAGGGGTTCGGCACTGAAGCTTTCTTT.

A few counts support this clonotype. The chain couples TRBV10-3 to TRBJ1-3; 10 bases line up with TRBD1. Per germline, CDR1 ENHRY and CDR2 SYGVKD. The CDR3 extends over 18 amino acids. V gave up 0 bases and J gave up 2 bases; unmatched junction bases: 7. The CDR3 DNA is TGTGCCATCAGTGAGTCGGCGGGACAGGGGAATGCTGGAAACACCATATATTTT. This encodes CAISESAGQGNAGNTIYF.

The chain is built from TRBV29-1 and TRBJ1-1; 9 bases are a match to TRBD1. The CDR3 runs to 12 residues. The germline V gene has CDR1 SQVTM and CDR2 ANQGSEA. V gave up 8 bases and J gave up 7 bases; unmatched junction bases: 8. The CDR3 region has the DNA TGCAGCTCCTGGGACAGGGTCAGTGAAGCTTTCTTT. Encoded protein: CSSWDRVSEAFF.

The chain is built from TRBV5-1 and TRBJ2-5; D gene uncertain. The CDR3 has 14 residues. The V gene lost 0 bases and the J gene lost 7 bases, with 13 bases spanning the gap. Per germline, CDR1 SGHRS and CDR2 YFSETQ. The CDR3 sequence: CASSLENLHGTQYF. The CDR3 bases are TGCGCCAGCAGCTTGGAAAACTTACATGGGACCCAGTACTTC.